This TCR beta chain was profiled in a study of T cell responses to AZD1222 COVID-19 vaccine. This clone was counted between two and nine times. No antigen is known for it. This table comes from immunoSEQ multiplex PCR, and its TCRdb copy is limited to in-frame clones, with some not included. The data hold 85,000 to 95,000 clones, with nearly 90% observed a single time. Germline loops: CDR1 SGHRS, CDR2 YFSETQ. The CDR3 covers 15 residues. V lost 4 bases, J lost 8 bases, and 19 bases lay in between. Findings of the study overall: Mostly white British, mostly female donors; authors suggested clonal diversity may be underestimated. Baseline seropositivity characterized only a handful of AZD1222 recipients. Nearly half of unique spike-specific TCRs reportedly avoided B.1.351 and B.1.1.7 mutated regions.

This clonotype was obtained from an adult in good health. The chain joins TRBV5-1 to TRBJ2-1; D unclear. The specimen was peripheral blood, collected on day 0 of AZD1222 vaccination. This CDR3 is CASSPVTPAFDEQFF. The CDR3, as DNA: TGCGCCAGCAGCCCAGTGACCCCCGCTTTTGATGAGCAGTTCTTC.